The entry that follows covers one T cell receptor (beta chain) sequence. No antigen is known for it. This sample is part of a study of CXCR3-negative and CXCR3-positive naive CD8 T cells. General study findings and limits: Higher TRB CDR3 hydrophobicity marked CXCR3-positive naive cells relative to CXCR3-negative naive cells.

Definition of naive CD8+ T cells rested on a CD45RO-CCR7+CD27+CD95- profile. The method, 5' RACE with UMI labels, was used to prepare the TRB cDNA libraries. TCRdb reworked the 5' RACE reads into one entry per CDR3 protein, no DNA. This sample contains around 150,000 distinct CDR3 sequences. Germline V CDR1 and CDR2: SQVTM, ANQGSEA. CDR3 length equals 14 residues. The sequence was collected from a human donor in good health. Some clones in this sample may be carry-over from other donors' samples. This sequence joins TRBV29-1 and TRBJ2-7; TCRdb reports TRBD2, a call that lacks DNA to check it against. Sequencing used naive CXCR3+ CD8+ T cells from blood. As to subset: CD45RO-CCR7+CD27+CD95- naive CD8+ T cells expressing CXCR3 (TNR3+). CDR3 sequence: CSVETSGRSYEQYF.